This T cell receptor (beta chain) was observed in a study of T cells in Graves' hyperthyroidism and ophthalmopathy. There were TCR beta CDR3 regions amplified from RNA transcripts. During a first-round RT-PCR of the TCR CDR3, the HTBI primer set was used. TCRdb used MiXCR to reprocess the multiplex PCR reads, holding one entry per CDR3 protein. The top ten clones hold roughly 40% of a sample with approximately 250,000 distinct CDR3 sequences, approximately 23% of them seen once. The CDR3 spans 18 residues. V shed 1 base, J shed 1 base, and the junction held 8 bases outside the gene matches. Sample: blood. This TCR came from a woman aged 40 to 50 with Graves' ophthalmopathy. The genes are TRBV12-3 or TRBV12-4 and TRBJ1-5, with 9 bases fitting TRBD1. CDR3 in amino acids: CASSLVPPGTGSNQPQHF. The CDR3, as DNA: TGTGCCAGCAGTTTAGTCCCCCCCGGGACAGGGAGCAATCAGCCCCAGCATTTT.